This section outlines one T cell receptor (beta chain) sequence together with its context. Its antigen is not yet known. From each donor, a roughly 2.5 ml peripheral blood sample was collected into PAXgene tubes and stored at -80 degrees C. Without any T cell sorting, total RNA was extracted from whole blood using the PAXgene blood miRNA kit on an automated QIAcube. Peripheral blood from monozygotic twin pairs, either concordant or discordant for inflammatory bowel disease, underwent deep TCRalpha and TCRbeta repertoire profiling that used unique molecular barcoding. Smoking habits were recorded for all twin pairs, and each individual was classified as a current, former or never smoker. Libraries were prepared through 5' RACE. Preparation of each TCR library used approximately 4,000 ng of total RNA. For each sample, cDNA synthesis was carried out in eight separate reactions using SMARTScribe reverse transcriptase. During cDNA synthesis, template switching was used to introduce unique molecular identifiers that contained a 6-nucleotide sample barcode. TCRalpha and TCRbeta cDNA was amplified by two nested PCRs of about 15 and 9 cycles, with bead purification after each PCR. Before amplification, cDNA was treated with uracil DNA-glycosylase and purified using the QIAquick PCR purification kit. The second PCR added Illumina TruSeq-compatible adapters along with sample-specific barcodes. Library quality and concentration were checked on TapeStation and Qubit, and libraries were pooled at about 5 ng each. Sequencing of pooled libraries was carried out on an Illumina HiSeq2500 single-index Rapid Run using 2 x 100 bp reads and custom sequencing primers. Per the authors' processing: MiGEC version 1.2.6 was used for UMI-based consensus assembly, which corrected PCR and sequencing errors. V(D)J alignment, clonotype assembly and CDR3 extraction were performed with MiXCR version 2.1.1. Normalisation of gene usage, clonotype sharing and MAIT/NKT TCR abundance was achieved by analysing the top 1000, 10 000 and 20 000 clonotypes per sample. Diversity was computed as the inverse Simpson index with the vegan R package after downsampling to 27 000 UMIs. Paired Mann-Whitney U tests were applied to discordant twin pairs, and Benjamini-Hochberg correction was used for multiple testing. Each CDR3 protein sequence appears as one entry after TCRdb reprocessed the reads, and no DNA is included. The V and J calls reflect TCRdb's pipeline rather than the authors' work. The sample's table lists a count of some 440,000 distinct CDR3 sequences. The biggest ten clones account for 2% to 3% of the sample.

This entry comes from a study of monozygotic twins with inflammatory bowel disease (dated by TCRdb to between 2018 and 2021). Broadly, across the study: A total of some 30 monozygotic twin pairs were included in the full study, comprising nine German pairs (four IBD-concordant, five IBD-discordant) and 19 IBD-discordant Danish pairs. Disease-associated traits were sought mainly through comparisons between IBD patients and their genetically identical healthy co-twins within discordant pairs. Each individual had, on average, about 151 000 unique TCRalpha sequences and 181 000 unique TCRbeta sequences available for analysis. Results and caveats for the whole study, not just this receptor: Repertoire similarity did not differ between concordant and discordant twins, which could be due to limited statistical power. Background noise and inter-individual variability may have been introduced into the repertoires by the differing immunosuppressive treatments among patients. The analysis was unable to tell apart different T cell subtypes. The results gave no support for a single strong signal or clonotype linked to IBD. IBD patients had lower TCRbeta repertoire diversity, measured by the inverse Simpson index, than their healthy co-twins. IBD patients shared fewer clonotypes with other individuals than healthy twins did, most markedly in patients showing signs of disease activity.

The TCR originated in a human donor with ulcerative colitis or Crohn's disease, or a healthy co-twin of an affected twin (not recorded which). The specimen was blood.

The CDR3 reads as follows: CASSYGLGLAGDTRGTDTQYF. The rearrangement joined TRBV4-1 to TRBJ2-3; no DNA is available, so the TRBD2 call from TCRdb remains unchecked. The CDR3 starts with the cysteine, ends with the phenylalanine, and has 21 residues. The entry carries no DNA sequence. The CDR1 and CDR2 encoded by the germline V gene are MGHRA and YSYEKL.